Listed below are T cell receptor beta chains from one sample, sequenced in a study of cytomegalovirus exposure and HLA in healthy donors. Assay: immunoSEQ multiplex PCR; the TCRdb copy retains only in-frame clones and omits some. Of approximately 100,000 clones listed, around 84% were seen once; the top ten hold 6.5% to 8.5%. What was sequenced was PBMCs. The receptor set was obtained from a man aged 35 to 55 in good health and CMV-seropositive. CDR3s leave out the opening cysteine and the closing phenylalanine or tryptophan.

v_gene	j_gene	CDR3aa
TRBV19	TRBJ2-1	ASSISSGGPYNEQF
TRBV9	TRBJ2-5	ASSVGVAGFGETQY
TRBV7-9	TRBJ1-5	ASSPSGVAIQPQH
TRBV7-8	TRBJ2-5	ASSLEGGAPQETQY
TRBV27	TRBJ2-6	ASQPLGRTAIHSSGANVLT
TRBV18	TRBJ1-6	ASSGDRKNSPLH
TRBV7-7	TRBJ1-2	ASSLGGGGYT
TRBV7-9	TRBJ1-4	ASSSQGLGEKLF
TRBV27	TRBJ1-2	ASSLRQGSRGYT
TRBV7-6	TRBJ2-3	ASSLARTDTQY
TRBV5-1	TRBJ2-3	ASSLGAVTDTQY
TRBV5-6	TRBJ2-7	ASSPGGSGGAYEQY
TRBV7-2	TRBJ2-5	ASSHGTFKETQY
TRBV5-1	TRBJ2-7	ASSLVPGEVYEQY
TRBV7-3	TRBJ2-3	ASSHQGDTDTQY
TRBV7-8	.	ASSLSDSSYEQY
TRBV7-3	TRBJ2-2	ASSFSASGGLGGELF
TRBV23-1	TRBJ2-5	ASSQSERDLPQETQY
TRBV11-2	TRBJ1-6	ASSLSGHYNSPLH
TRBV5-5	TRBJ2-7	ASSTRLISYEQY
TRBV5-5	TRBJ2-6	ASSLAGSGANVLT
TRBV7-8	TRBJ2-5	ASSSSDSQETQY
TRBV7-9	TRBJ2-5	ASSSSGRQETQY
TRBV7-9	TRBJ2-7	ASSRTLAGGAYEQY
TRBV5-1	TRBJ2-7	ASSLTGSYEQY
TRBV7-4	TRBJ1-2	ASSLGGGGYT
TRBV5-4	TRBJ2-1	ASYPQGRANEQF
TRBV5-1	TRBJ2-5	ASSQQGQSQETQY
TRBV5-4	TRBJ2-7	ASSEGGAGGRYEQY
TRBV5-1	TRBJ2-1	ASSSTEYNEQF
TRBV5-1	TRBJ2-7	ASNRGLAGDYEQY
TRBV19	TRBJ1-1	ASYRGRRPKQKAF
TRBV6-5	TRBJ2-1	ASSRGYEQF
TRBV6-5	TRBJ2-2	ASLWADTGELF
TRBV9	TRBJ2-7	ASSVAEGTYEQY